The T cell receptor (beta chain) described here comes from a study of CD8 T cells in ankylosing spondylitis. Study results and caveats: Clones that were linked to disease were CD8+ and were relatively rare in peripheral blood. Matched ankylosing spondylitis synovial fluid reportedly showed significant enrichment of disease-linked clones. In the blood and synovial fluid of reactive arthritis, some motif variants had been previously reported. What seemed typical of ankylosing spondylitis blood was a TCR beta motif built from roughly 8 highly homologous variants.

There are a few counts of this clonotype. Its antigen is still unknown. V trimming: 3 bases; J trimming: 4 bases; junction bases outside the gene matches: 12. The CDR3 length is 17 residues. Germline-derived CDR1 and CDR2 are MNHEY and SMNVEV (reference sequence). TCR beta libraries were made by quantitative 5'-RACE with molecular barcodes. TCRdb reanalysed the 5' RACE reads using MiXCR and keeps one entry per CDR3 protein. Found here are around 890,000 distinct CDR3 sequences, roughly 12% of them singletons; the top ten hold less than 0.65%. The sequenced sample was blood, either unsorted or a sorted T cell fraction (not recorded which). V is TRBV27 and J is TRBJ2-7, with 10 positions matching TRBD2. This TCR was sampled from a male donor with ankylosing spondylitis. In DNA form, the CDR3 reads TGTGCCAGCAGTTTGCCCAGCGGGAGGGCCAGGCTGTACGAGCAGTACTTC. Encoded protein: CASSLPSGRARLYEQYF.